The 14 T cell receptor beta chains presented below share a single source sample, sequenced in a study of T cell repertoires in aging, cancer and after chemotherapy. TCR beta rearrangements were amplified from peripheral blood genomic DNA. Multiplex touch-down PCR with TRB-A/B primers amplified rearranged V-D-J TRB sequences. One entry per CDR3 protein, called by TCRdb with MiXCR from the multiplex PCR reads. Of about 11,000 distinct CDR3 sequences listed, roughly 40% are singletons. Sequencing input: blood. The receptors stem from a human donor in good health.

This rearrangement joins TRBV5-6 to TRBJ1-5; D not certain. Germline V gives CDR1 SGHDT, CDR2 YYEEEE. This CDR3 is built from 13 residues. V was cut by 2 bases and J by 6 bases, with 9 bases left in between. The CDR3: CASSLVFGQPQHF. CDR3 DNA sequence: TGTGCCAGCAGCTTAGTGTTTGGTCAGCCCCAGCATTTT.

In DNA, the CDR3 is TGTGCCAGCAGTCCCTCCCTCTCAGTGAATAGTGGGTATGGCTACACCTTC. Translation gives CASSPSLSVNSGYGYTF. V and J are TRBV28 and TRBJ1-2; no clear D gene. The CDR3 covers 17 residues. The germline gives CDR1 MDHEN, CDR2 SYDVKM. With 5 bases removed from V and 5 bases from J, the gap between germline ends came to 24 bases.

This clonotype was detected only once. The chain carries TRBV5-6 and TRBJ2-7; D gene ambiguous. The ends were cut back, 4 bases at V and 2 bases at J, with 13 bases in the middle. The CDR3 consists of 14 residues. CDR1 and CDR2 from the germline V gene are SGHDT and YYEEEE. CDR3 nucleotides: TGTGCCAGCAGCCAAGATATGGGAACCTACGAGCAGTACTTC. Translation: CASSQDMGTYEQYF.

By sample share, this clonotype is medium-sized. The CDR3 DNA reads TGCAGCGTTGATGTAGGGAAACTGTTTTTT. Translating gives CSVDVGKLFF. V and J are TRBV29-1 and TRBJ1-4, with D hard to call. The germline gives CDR1 SQVTM, CDR2 ANQGSEA. The CDR3 is 10 amino acids. The germline V and J ends were trimmed by 3 bases and 11 bases, with 7 bases remaining between them.

CDR3 in amino acids: CASSSQGVGYEQYF. The CDR3 DNA reads as TGTGCCAGCAGCTCACAGGGGGTTGGTTACGAGCAGTACTTC. The chain links TRBV7-9 to TRBJ2-7, with 8 bases lining up with TRBD1. The CDR3 sequence is 14 residues long. CDR1 and CDR2 from the germline V gene are SEHNR and FQNEAQ (reference sequence). The trim removed 4 bases at V and 4 bases at J, leaving 6 bases unmatched.

The V gene is TRBV7-2, the J gene TRBJ2-7; 9 bases map to TRBD1. The CDR3 sequence is 15 residues long. In germline, CDR1 is SGHTA, CDR2 FQGNSA. Trimming took 1 base from V and 10 from J; bases not matched to a gene: 11. The CDR3 DNA reads TGTGCCAGCAGCTTAGACAGGGGGCGCGAAAAGGCCCAGTACTTC. Translation: CASSLDRGREKAQYF.

The chain is built from TRBV7-9 and TRBJ2-2, with D perhaps matching TRBD2 (5 bases). Germline lookup yields CDR1 SEHNR and CDR2 FQNEAQ (reference sequence). The V gene lost 2 bases and the J gene lost 4 bases, with 14 bases spanning the gap. This CDR3 comprises 16 residues. The CDR3 is CASSLSGSLPTGELFF. DNA of the CDR3: TGTGCCAGCAGCTTATCGGGGTCGTTACCCACCGGGGAGCTGTTTTTT.

This clonotype was detected only a few times. A junction end diverges from the germline sequence, so it may reflect a read error. This chain joins TRBV4-2 and TRBJ2-4; D perhaps matches TRBD1 (5 bases). The length of the CDR3 is 17 residues. The germline CDR1 and CDR2 sequences are LGHNA and YNFKEQ. This chain's CDR3 is CASSQDDSPLAKNIQYF. The CDR3 DNA follows: TGCGCCAGCAGCCAAGATGACAGCCCTTTAGCCAAAAACATTCAGTACTTC.

This clonotype was counted between two and nine times. DNA of the CDR3: TGTGCCAGCAGGACAGACAGGGTCTCCCTTCTCTACGAGCAGTACTTC. Amino acid sequence: CASRTDRVSLLYEQYF. This chain connects TRBV6-5 to TRBJ2-7, with 7 bases lining up with TRBD1. V shed 6 bases, J shed 3 bases, and the junction held 14 bases outside the gene matches. CDR1 and CDR2 (germline): MNHEY, SVGAGI. The CDR3 runs to 16 residues.

The chain recombines TRBV7-3 with TRBJ2-6; D is possibly TRBD1 or TRBD2 (5 bases each). This CDR3 has 18 residues. From germline, CDR1 is SGHTA and CDR2 FQGTGA. Trimming took off 2 bases at V and 7 bases at J, with 21 bases between the two ends. The CDR3: CASSLQAGSPREANVLTF. CDR3 DNA sequence: TGTGCCAGCAGCTTACAGGCAGGGAGCCCCAGAGAAGCCAACGTCCTGACTTTC.

This clonotype showed up just a few times. This sequence joins TRBV11-2 and TRBJ1-2, with no clear D. V lost 1 base to trimming and J lost 6 bases, with 12 bases between them. From germline, CDR1 is SGHAT and CDR2 FQNNGV. The length of the CDR3 is 14 residues. The DNA of the CDR3 is TGTGCCAGCAGCTTAGCTTATAGTCCGGATGGCTACACCTTC. Translation: CASSLAYSPDGYTF.

This clonotype has just a few counts. CDR3 DNA: TGTGCCAGCAGCTCCCCGACTAGCGGGACCTACGAGCAGTACTTC. Translating gives CASSSPTSGTYEQYF. This sequence joins TRBV7-9 and TRBJ2-7; 11 nucleotides match TRBD2. This CDR3 has 15 residues. CDR1 SEHNR and CDR2 FQNEAQ come from the germline V gene (reference sequence). The V and J ends lost 4 bases and 2 bases, in that order; junction bases with no gene match: 4.

There are a few counts of this clonotype. CDR3 in amino acids: CASSLSNPGRSYEQYF. CDR3 nucleotide sequence: TGTGCCAGCAGTTTATCTAACCCGGGACGGTCCTACGAGCAGTACTTC. This chain joins TRBV12-3 or TRBV12-4 and TRBJ2-7, with D possibly being TRBD1 or TRBD2 (5 bases each). This CDR3 is built from 16 residues. V was trimmed by 2 bases and J by 1 base, leaving 15 bases between them.

This clonotype was counted between two and nine times. The chain uses TRBV6-1 and TRBJ2-7; D remains ambiguous. Germline CDR1 reads MNHNS; CDR2 reads SASEGT. V gave up 6 bases and J gave up 2 bases, with 11 bases separating them. This CDR3 spans 13 amino acids. The CDR3 loop reads CASSPAVPYEQYF. The DNA for the CDR3 is TGTGCCAGCAGCCCTGCAGTACCCTACGAGCAGTACTTC.